This T cell receptor (beta chain) was identified in a study of Ad26.COV2.S vaccination and SARS-CoV-2 variants. General study points: In TCR breadth and depth analyses, total T cell responses may have been underestimated.

Generated by immunoSEQ multiplex PCR, the TCRdb table keeps only in-frame clones and is missing some. The sample holds under 550,000 clones, approximately 90% seen once. Points on this clone: As yet, its antigen is unknown.

Treatment denoted: approximately 18 received Ad26.COV2.S at low or high dose, single or two shots; 5 received placebo; per-sample allocation not given. Sampling was performed 63 days after the first vaccine or placebo injection. Germline V gene sequence: CDR1 LNHDA, CDR2 SQIVND (reference sequence). V lost 0 bases to trimming and J lost 4 bases, with 9 bases between them. The CDR3 covers 15 residues. The genes are TRBV19 and TRBJ2-2; TRBD1 is a possible D gene (6 bases). This receptor was taken from a person aged 18-60 years who received the Ad26.COV2.S COVID-19 vaccine or a placebo. The starting material was peripheral blood, obtained in a trial of Ad26.COV2.S vaccine versus placebo. DNA for the CDR3: TGTGCCAGTAGTATAGAGGGGGCTGGCACCGGGGAGCTGTTTTTT. It codes for CASSIEGAGTGELFF.